Each of the 29 T cell receptor beta chains below was sequenced from the same sample in a study of T cells in narcolepsy. Repertoires were generated with immunoSEQ multiplex PCR, while TCRdb's copy carries only in-frame clones and drops some. This table has over 25,000 clones, roughly 80% appearing once. The specimen sequenced was memory (CD45RA-) CD4+ T cells from blood. Receptors were obtained from a human donor in good health.

The chain joins TRBV19 to TRBJ1-1; D is perhaps TRBD1 (6 bases). Trimming shortened V by 7 bases and J by 3 bases, and 15 bases separated the two germline ends. The germline CDR1 and CDR2 sequences are LNHDA and SQIVND (reference sequence). This CDR3 spans 14 amino acids. The CDR3 protein is CASIRRGRDTEAFF. The CDR3 DNA reads as TGTGCCAGTATTAGGAGGGGGAGGGACACTGAAGCTTTCTTT.

For the CDR3, the DNA is TGTGCCAGCTCACCACCGGCACGTCAGGGTTGGGAGCAGTACTTC. Translated, it gives CASSPPARQGWEQYF. V usage is TRBV18 and J usage is TRBJ2-5; either TRBD1 or TRBD2 may fit D (5 bases each). Germline V gives CDR1 KGHSH, CDR2 LQKENI. There are 15 residues in the CDR3. Trimming left V 0 bases short and J 11 bases short, with 19 bases between. Using reference TRBV18 and TRBJ2-5 for the parts outside the CDR3, the full variable domain is NAGVMQNPRHLVRRRGQEARLRCSPMKGHSHVYWYRQLPEEGLKFMVYLQKENIIDESGMPKERFSAEFPKEGPSILRIQQVVRGDSAAYFCASSPPARQGWEQYFGPGTRLLVL.

This rearrangement joins TRBV5-4 to TRBJ2-6; 10 positions agree with TRBD1. The V gene's germline CDR1 is SGHNT and CDR2 YYREEE (reference sequence). This CDR3 contains 17 residues. V shed 0 bases, J shed 1 base, and the junction held 1 base outside the gene matches. CDR3 loop: CASSLEDRGSGANVLTF. CDR3 in DNA: TGTGCCAGCAGCTTGGAGGACAGGGGGTCTGGGGCCAACGTCCTGACTTTC.

This chain uses TRBV18 with TRBJ2-7; D may be TRBD1 (6 bases). The CDR3 has 15 amino acids. Germline loops: CDR1 KGHSH, CDR2 LQKENI. The V end was cut by 1 base, the J end by 2 bases, with 12 bases between. The CDR3 loop is CASSPQAGETYEQYF. The CDR3 nucleotides read TGTGCCAGCTCACCACAGGCAGGGGAGACCTACGAGCAGTACTTC.

The chain joins TRBV5-1 to TRBJ2-7; D gene uncertain. CDR1 SGHRS and CDR2 YFSETQ come from the germline V gene. V was pared by 4 bases and J by 3 bases, with 14 bases between. The CDR3 totals 14 residues. Here the CDR3 reads CASSRIGDNYEQYF. The CDR3, as DNA: TGCGCCAGCAGCCGCATCGGAGACAACTACGAGCAGTACTTC.

This chain's CDR3 is CASSADRGQFYEQYF. The CDR3, as DNA: TGTGCCAGCAGTGCGGATCGAGGACAGTTCTACGAGCAGTACTTC. The rearrangement joins TRBV27 to TRBJ2-7, with a weak D call TRBD1 (6 bases). Germline V gives CDR1 MNHEY, CDR2 SMNVEV (reference sequence). V lost 5 bases and J 3 bases, leaving 17 bases between the germline ends. This CDR3 spans 15 amino acids.

The chain combines TRBV29-1 with TRBJ1-2, with TRBD1 matching over 7 bases. Germline loops: CDR1 SQVTM, CDR2 ANQGSEA. The CDR3 covers 14 residues. Trimming removed 8 bases from V and 2 bases from J; junction bases left unmatched: 11. CDR3 region: CSSRATGENYGYTF. The CDR3 DNA reads TGCAGCTCGAGGGCCACAGGGGAAAACTATGGCTACACCTTC.

The J gene is TRBJ1-1, the V gene TRBV6-1; TRBD1 matches 8 bases. The germline V gene has CDR1 MNHNS and CDR2 SASEGT. The CDR3 spans 15 residues. Unmatched junction bases numbered 7, after V lost 2 bases and J lost 5 bases. CDR3 bases: TGTGCCAGCAGTGAAAAGGACAGGGTTCAAACTGAAGCTTTCTTT. This encodes CASSEKDRVQTEAFF.

This chain connects TRBV27 to TRBJ1-1; TRBD1 matches 8 bases. V trimming: 2 bases; J trimming: 7 bases; junction bases outside the gene matches: 6. The CDR3 is 14 residues long. Germline values: CDR1 MNHEY, CDR2 SMNVEV (reference sequence). The CDR3 loop reads CASSLRTGTYEAFF. The CDR3 coding sequence is TGTGCCAGCAGTTTACGGACAGGGACCTATGAAGCTTTCTTT.

The rearrangement links TRBV6-1 to TRBJ2-1, with 7 bases fitting TRBD1. V trimming: 4 bases; J trimming: 6 bases; junction bases outside the gene matches: 9. CDR3 length equals 15 residues. Germline CDR1 and CDR2: MNHNS and SASEGT. The CDR3 loop reads CASSVKTGWVNEQFF. The CDR3 bases are TGTGCCAGCAGTGTAAAGACAGGGTGGGTCAATGAGCAGTTCTTC.

The V and J genes are TRBV6-1 and TRBJ2-2; 10 bases are a match to TRBD2. The CDR3 extends over 15 amino acids. The germline V gene has CDR1 MNHNS and CDR2 SASEGT. V was pared by 8 bases and J by 5 bases, with 8 bases of the junction left unmatched. CDR3 loop: CASPVGGLATGELFF. Written as DNA, the CDR3 is TGTGCCAGCCCGGTAGGGGGACTAGCGACCGGGGAGCTGTTTTTT.

This clone was counted once. The chain is built from TRBV4-2 and TRBJ1-2, with D possibly TRBD1 on 5 matching bases. V was cut by 0 bases and J by 10 bases, with 18 bases left in between. The CDR3 is 15 residues long. Germline CDR1 is LGHNA and CDR2 is YNFKEQ. CDR3 coding DNA: TGTGCCAGCAGCCAAGATCTTACAGACCTTGGGGCCTACACCTTC. Amino acid sequence: CASSQDLTDLGAYTF.

The rearrangement uses TRBV18 and TRBJ2-5; 7 nucleotides match TRBD2. TRBJ2-7 matches the DNA end more closely, so the J call is doubtful. Germline V lookup: CDR1 KGHSH, CDR2 LQKENI. This CDR3 comprises 14 residues. The CDR3 protein is CASSSQRGPYEQYF. The CDR3 bases are TGTGCCAGCTCATCACAGCGGGGCCCCTACGAGCAGTACTTC.

The CDR3 nucleotides read TGTGCCCACGACAGGGCTGGGGCCAACGTCCTGACTTTC. Amino acids: CAHDRAGANVLTF. This chain uses TRBV30 with TRBJ2-6; 7 positions match TRBD1. Germline CDR1 and CDR2: GTSNPN and SVGIG (reference sequence). Trimming took 8 bases from V and 2 from J; bases not matched to a gene: 3. The CDR3 consists of 13 residues.

The gene calls are TRBV6-5 and TRBJ1-2; possible D gene TRBD1, 6 bases. The CDR3 sequence is 13 residues long. Trimming pared 2 bases from V and 7 bases from J, leaving 11 bases between. Germline V gene sequence: CDR1 MNHEY, CDR2 SVGAGI. In nucleotides, the CDR3 is TGTGCCAGCAGTTACACTACAGGGACTGGCTACACCTTC. Protein sequence: CASSYTTGTGYTF.

On this clone itself: Mismatch with germline at one junction end may stem from a read error. V usage is TRBV2 and J usage is TRBJ1-2, with D maybe TRBD1 (5 bases). This CDR3 comprises 15 residues. Germline V gives CDR1 SNHLY, CDR2 FYNNEI. The CDR3 DNA is TGTGCCAGCAGCGAAGGATCGGGGGGGAACTATGGCTACACCTTC. This codes for CASSEGSGGNYGYTF.

The rearrangement joins TRBV7-9 to TRBJ2-7, with D tentatively TRBD1 (5 bases). V was pared by 1 base and J by 2 bases, with 15 bases between. The V gene's germline CDR1 is SEHNR and CDR2 FQNEAQ (reference sequence). This CDR3 is 16 amino acids long. The CDR3 coding sequence is TGTGCCAGCAGCTTAGTTGAGTATAGGGGAACCTACGAGCAGTACTTC. Protein: CASSLVEYRGTYEQYF. The full variable domain, with the rest looked up from reference TRBV7-9 and TRBJ2-7, is DTGVSQNPRHKITKRGQNVTFRCDPISEHNRLYWYRQTLGQGPEFLTYFQNEAQLEKSRLLSDRFSAERPKGSFSTLEIQRTEQGDSAMYLCASSLVEYRGTYEQYFGPGTRLTVT.

Written as DNA, the CDR3 is TGCGCCAGCAGCCATGCAAGGGGACAGGGATCCATTCAGTACTTC. This encodes CASSHARGQGSIQYF. The V gene is TRBV10-2, the J gene TRBJ2-4; TRBD1 matches 9 bases. The CDR3 covers 15 residues. V was pared by 6 bases and J by 9 bases, with 12 bases of the junction left unmatched. Germline CDR1 and CDR2: WSHSY and SAAADI.

The rearrangement joins TRBV7-8 to TRBJ2-2, with TRBD1 as a possible D gene (6 bases). V gave up 4 bases and J gave up 3 bases, with 12 bases separating them. Germline CDR1 and CDR2: SGHVS and FQNEAQ. This CDR3 comprises 15 residues. CDR3 sequence reads: CASSSGTRDTGELFF. CDR3 sequence (DNA): TGTGCCAGCAGCTCCGGGACAAGGGACACCGGGGAGCTGTTTTTT.

The chain couples TRBV19 to TRBJ1-2, with no clear D. The CDR3 length is 12 residues. Germline V gene data show CDR1 as LNHDA and CDR2 as SQIVND (reference sequence). The V and J ends lost 2 bases and 5 bases respectively, with 6 bases between them. CDR3 nucleotide sequence: TGTGCCAGTAGTATACCAAGATATGGCTACACCTTC. This encodes CASSIPRYGYTF.

The V call is TRBV2, the J call TRBJ2-3; the match to TRBD2 covers 9 bases. The CDR3 is 15 amino acids. V dropped 4 bases and J dropped 1; count of bases not matched to a gene: 3. Germline assignment: CDR1 SNHLY and CDR2 FYNNEI. CDR3 residues: CASSARTSGTDTQYF. DNA of the CDR3: TGTGCCAGCAGTGCAAGGACTAGCGGCACAGATACGCAGTATTTT.

The chain links TRBV27 to TRBJ2-7, with D unresolved. The V gene lost 5 bases and the J gene lost 3 bases, with 20 bases spanning the gap. CDR1 is MNHEY, CDR2 SMNVEV, per germline (reference sequence). The CDR3 is 16 amino acids. The CDR3 nucleotides are TGTGCCAGCAGTCTCAAACCCGGCCCCTCAGGCTACGAGCAGTACTTC. Translation: CASSLKPGPSGYEQYF.

This rearrangement joins TRBV7-9 to TRBJ2-3; D tentatively reads TRBD1 or TRBD2 (7 bases each). The germline V gene has CDR1 SEHNR and CDR2 FQNEAQ (reference sequence). V lost 5 bases to trimming and J lost 4 bases, with 16 bases between them. This CDR3 spans 15 amino acids. CDR3 DNA sequence: TGTGCCAGCAGCCAGGGGGGGGCAGGTCCAGATACGCAGTATTTT. This codes for CASSQGGAGPDTQYF.

The chain employs TRBV28 and TRBJ1-1; a possible D gene is TRBD1 (6 bases). Deletions cut 5 bases from V and 11 bases from J, with 24 bases between. The germline V gene has CDR1 MDHEN and CDR2 SYDVKM. This CDR3 is built from 15 residues. The chain's CDR3 is CASSPPGATRGGAFF. The DNA of the CDR3 is TGTGCCAGCAGTCCGCCAGGGGCCACCCGCGGCGGGGCTTTCTTT.

The J gene is TRBJ1-2, the V gene TRBV15, with 7 bases lining up with TRBD1. The CDR3 is 14 residues long. Germline lookup yields CDR1 LNHNV and CDR2 YYDKDF (reference sequence). V lost 4 bases to trimming and J lost 8 bases; unmatched junction nucleotides: 10. The CDR3 DNA reads as TGTGCCACCAGCACCGGGGGGACAGTCGTCGGCTACACCTTC. It is translated as CATSTGGTVVGYTF.

Judged by abundance, this clone is medium-sized. The CDR3 loop is CASSEAGHSNQPQHF. Written as DNA, the CDR3 is TGTGCCAGCAGTGAAGCGGGTCATAGCAATCAGCCCCAGCATTTT. J is TRBJ1-5 and V is TRBV6-1; D uncertain. The CDR3 runs 15 residues. The germline V and J ends were trimmed by 0 bases and 0 bases, with 6 bases remaining between them. Germline V CDR1 and CDR2: MNHNS, SASEGT.

The V gene is TRBV5-1, the J gene TRBJ1-1, with D perhaps TRBD1 (5 bases). The V and J ends lost 4 bases and 2 bases respectively, with 12 bases between them. The V gene's germline CDR1 is SGHRS and CDR2 YFSETQ. The CDR3 length is 14 residues. CDR3 amino acids: CASSTQGQNTEAFF. CDR3 coding DNA: TGCGCCAGCAGCACCCAGGGCCAAAACACTGAAGCTTTCTTT.

The rearrangement links TRBV7-3 to TRBJ2-1; D not resolved. Trimming took off 4 bases at V and 6 bases at J, with 13 bases between the two ends. The CDR3 length is 14 residues. Germline CDR1 SGHTA, CDR2 FQGTGA. The CDR3 nucleotides read TGTGCCAGCAGCTCAAGAGATAGGGCCAATGAGCAGTTCTTC. Protein product: CASSSRDRANEQFF. The whole variable domain, filled in from reference TRBV7-3 and TRBJ2-1, reads GAGVSQTPSNKVTEKGKYVELRCDPISGHTALYWYRQSLGQGPEFLIYFQGTGAADDSGLPNDRFFAVRPEGSVSTLKIQRTERGDSAVYLCASSSRDRANEQFFGPGTRLTVL.

The chain joins TRBV10-3 to TRBJ2-7; the D call may be TRBD1 or TRBD2 (6 bases each). CDR3 length: 16 residues. Per germline, CDR1 ENHRY and CDR2 SYGVKD. Trimming removed 6 bases from V and 1 base from J, with 19 bases in between. CDR3: CAISGPSGAGSYEQYF. The DNA of the CDR3 is TGTGCCATCAGCGGGCCCTCAGGGGCGGGATCCTACGAGCAGTACTTC.